This TCR beta chain was obtained from a study of blood T cell repertoires in COVID-19 (dated by TCRdb to 2019 to 2021). At the level of the whole study: The collaborator samples originated in the United States, Italy and Spain and spanned the acute and convalescent phases of COVID-19. The material from the prospective study consisted of cDNA or gDNA derived from T cells, B-cell-depleted T cells, or PBMCs. Subjects who had been exposed to COVID-19, were actively infected with it, or had recovered from it provided the deeply sampled blood TCRbeta repertoires that made up the dataset. The repertoires were released in a freely available public database meant as a resource for research on the immune response to SARS-CoV-2. The samples were drawn from two sources: the first 160 participants of the ongoing ImmuneRACE study, and 1,200 or so subjects contributed by 6 global collaborators. A de-identified subject ID, COVID-19 status, age in years and sex were almost always included in the sample metadata. Where HLA class I and class II types were available, the types were taken from metadata supplied by the sample provider, not from assay-based typing.

Each collaborating institution followed its own protocols to collect whole blood in K2EDTA tubes. Collaborator samples were shipped for TCRbeta analysis as frozen whole blood, isolated PBMCs, or DNA extracted from either sample type. TCRbeta CDR3 regions were amplified from genomic DNA using the immunoSEQ Assay, a bias-controlled multiplex PCR. The original pipeline was this. Nucleated cell counts per sample were estimated from amplification of reference gene primers within the assay. Sequence reads were collapsed and filtered to measure the absolute abundance of every unique TCRbeta CDR3 rearrangement. For each sample, productive Simpson clonality was calculated as the square root of Simpson's diversity index across productive rearrangements. Imported from immuneACCESS, the table was reduced by TCRdb to in-frame sequences with V and J called. These copies leave out some clones; in studies compared against another copy, an unresolved V gene accounts for under half, and the cause of the remainder is not known. D and trimming were read from the DNA, whereas the V and J calls and clone size are those reported in that table. This sample gives under 300,000 clones in total; around 83% of them show up just once. Roughly 12% of the sample rests with the top ten.

As concerns this clone: Its antigen is still unknown. Base quality data are lacking; no much larger clone is found one base away.

General conclusions and limits of the study: How much clinical and demographic metadata was included differed by source and by participant, and the metadata was provided uncurated.

The sequence was collected from a woman aged 55-69 years with active or convalescent COVID-19. Material for sequencing was peripheral blood.

CDR3 reads: CASSPPGRSYEQYF. The nucleotide sequence is TGCGCCAGCAGCCCTCCGGGAAGATCCTACGAGCAGTACTTC. The chain joins TRBV4-1 to TRBJ2-7; a weak D assignment points to TRBD2 (5 bases agree). V sheds 4 bases and J sheds 1 base, leaving 11 bases between their ends. The germline V gene specifies MGHRA as CDR1 and YSYEKL as CDR2. The CDR3, cysteine through phenylalanine, is 14 amino acids long. Only the CDR3 portion is preserved as DNA: 42 bases, with reading frame beginning at the first base.